Each of the 16 T cell receptor beta chains below was sequenced from the same sample in a study of shared clonotypes between healthy human individuals. The table came from immunoSEQ multiplex PCR; TCRdb's copy has only in-frame clones and leaves some out. Among roughly 2.1 million clones, under 95% were seen once, and the ten largest hold under 2%. Naive CD8 cells lacked CD45RO, underwent positive selection for CCR7 and left out terminally differentiated effector memory CD45RA+ cells. Specimen: naive CD8+ T cells from PBMCs. The receptors were sampled from a man aged 18 to 29 in good health. Some clones in this sample may be carry-over from other donors' samples.

This sequence joins TRBV7-9 and TRBJ2-1, with 8 bases lining up with TRBD2. Per germline, CDR1 SEHNR and CDR2 FQNEAQ (reference sequence). After removal of 6 bases from V and 9 bases from J, the junction contained 10 bases not matched to a gene. This CDR3 region has 14 residues. The CDR3 DNA is TGTGCCAGCAGACGGGAGCGGGAGCGGGGTGAGCAGTTCTTC. Translating it yields CASRRERERGEQFF.

The chain uses TRBV6-5 and TRBJ2-7, with 7 bases that match TRBD2. V lost 5 bases to trimming and J lost 5 bases; unmatched junction nucleotides: 12. Germline CDR1 MNHEY, CDR2 SVGAGI. The CDR3 length is 15 residues. The CDR3 region has the DNA TGTGCCAGCAGTAACCCCCGGCTAGCGGTCCACGAGCAGTACTTC. Amino acid sequence: CASSNPRLAVHEQYF.

The chain is built from TRBV9 and TRBJ2-5, with TRBD2 matching over 9 bases. In germline, CDR1 is SGDLS, CDR2 YYNGEE. CDR3 length equals 15 residues. Trimming removed 4 bases from V and 6 bases from J; junction bases left unmatched: 10. CDR3 nucleotide sequence: TGTGCCAGCAGCCCGGGGGGGACTAGCAAGAAGACCCAGTACTTC. Encoded protein: CASSPGGTSKKTQYF. Full variable domain (missing parts from reference TRBV9 and TRBJ2-5): DSGVTQTPKHLITATGQRVTLRCSPRSGDLSVYWYQQSLDQGLQFLIQYYNGEERAKGNILERFSAQQFPDLHSELNLSSLELGDSALYFCASSPGGTSKKTQYFGPGTRLLVL.

Comments on this clone: The sample contains more than one DNA sequence encoding this CDR3. The V gene is TRBV7-9, the J gene TRBJ1-2; 11 nucleotides match TRBD1. The CDR3 loop spans 14 amino acids. J was trimmed by 5 bases and V by 4 bases; bases with no gene match: 3. Germline V CDR1 and CDR2: SEHNR, FQNEAQ (reference sequence). Here the CDR3 reads CASSSGTGGYGYTF. The CDR3 DNA is TGTGCCAGCAGCTCTGGGACAGGGGGGTATGGCTACACCTTC.

The chain combines TRBV9 with TRBJ2-1, with a possible D match to TRBD2 (5 bases). Trimming left V 3 bases short and J 9 bases short, with 10 bases between. The germline CDR1 and CDR2 sequences are SGDLS and YYNGEE. CDR3 length equals 12 residues. CDR3 amino acids: CASSAPGSEQFF. As DNA, the CDR3 is TGTGCCAGCAGCGCCCCGGGGTCTGAGCAGTTCTTC. Complete variable domain (other parts from reference TRBV9 and TRBJ2-1): DSGVTQTPKHLITATGQRVTLRCSPRSGDLSVYWYQQSLDQGLQFLIQYYNGEERAKGNILERFSAQQFPDLHSELNLSSLELGDSALYFCASSAPGSEQFFGPGTRLTVL.

This chain joins TRBV27 and TRBJ2-1; D unclear. The CDR3 contains 17 residues. Looked up from germline, CDR1 is MNHEY and CDR2 is SMNVEV (reference sequence). Trimming stripped 3 bases from V and 0 bases from J, with 15 bases between. The CDR3 nucleotides read TGTGCCAGCAGTTTGTCCTCCGGGTTCAGCTCCTACAATGAGCAGTTCTTC. This codes for CASSLSSGFSSYNEQFF.

The V gene is TRBV7-9, the J gene TRBJ2-2, with 8 positions matching TRBD1. CDR3 length: 14 amino acids. The V segment lost 7 bases and the J segment 5 bases; nucleotides outside the gene matches: 6. In germline, CDR1 is SEHNR, CDR2 FQNEAQ (reference sequence). The CDR3 loop is CASNQGAGTGELFF. The CDR3 nucleotides read TGTGCCAGCAATCAGGGGGCAGGAACCGGGGAGCTGTTTTTT.

This clone occurred once. This chain connects TRBV5-8 to TRBJ2-7; D may match TRBD1 or TRBD2 (5 bases each). V was clipped by 5 bases and J by 0 bases, with 9 bases between them. This CDR3 is built from 13 residues. The germline V gene has CDR1 SGHTS and CDR2 YDEGEE. CDR3: CASRGPDSYEQYF. CDR3 nucleotide sequence: TGTGCCAGCAGGGGACCGGACTCCTACGAGCAGTACTTC.

The rearrangement joins TRBV15 to TRBJ2-7; unclear D gene. The germline V gene encodes CDR1 LNHNV and CDR2 YYDKDF (reference sequence). V was clipped by 3 bases and J by 2 bases, with 5 bases between them. This CDR3 has 12 amino acids. The CDR3 nucleotides read TGTGCCACCAGCAGCCTGACCTACGAGCAGTACTTC. Its protein is CATSSLTYEQYF.

The chain couples TRBV5-6 to TRBJ2-1; 11 nucleotides agree with TRBD2. The CDR3 totals 18 residues. Germline V gene data show CDR1 as SGHDT and CDR2 as YYEEEE. Trimming took 4 bases from V and 3 from J; bases not matched to a gene: 12. The DNA of the CDR3 is TGTGCCAGCAGCCCCTATAGGCTAGCGGGGGGTCTCTACAATGAGCAGTTCTTC. Its translation: CASSPYRLAGGLYNEQFF.

This chain links TRBV15 with TRBJ2-1, with TRBD2 matching 7 bases. V shed 4 bases and J 5 bases; nucleotides not matched to a gene: 14. CDR1 is LNHNV and CDR2 is YYDKDF in the germline V gene (reference sequence). The CDR3 is 17 amino acids. The CDR3 region is CATSITRELQYNNEQFF. The CDR3 DNA sequence: TGTGCCACCAGCATAACGCGGGAGCTACAATATAACAATGAGCAGTTCTTC.

The rearrangement uses TRBV7-6 and TRBJ1-1; D might be TRBD1 (6 bases). The CDR3 sequence is 18 residues long. The V gene lost 5 bases and the J gene lost 0 bases, with 22 bases spanning the gap. In germline, CDR1 is SGHVS, CDR2 FNYEAQ. The CDR3 loop is CASSDLPQDSFMNTEAFF. CDR3 nucleotides: TGTGCCAGCAGCGACCTACCACAGGACAGTTTTATGAACACTGAAGCTTTCTTT.

This clone was counted once. The CDR3 spells CSVHSGSSYEQYF. Here the CDR3 DNA reads TGCAGCGTTCACTCGGGGAGCTCCTACGAGCAGTACTTC. The chain recombines TRBV29-1 with TRBJ2-7; tentatively, D is TRBD2 (5 bases). Trimming left V 5 bases short and J 0 bases short, with 11 bases between. This CDR3 comprises 13 residues. Per germline, CDR1 SQVTM and CDR2 ANQGSEA.

This chain links TRBV27 with TRBJ1-1; D gene ambiguous. The length of the CDR3 is 14 residues. V was trimmed by 6 bases and J by 2 bases, leaving 13 bases between them. CDR1 MNHEY and CDR2 SMNVEV come from the germline V gene (reference sequence). CDR3 amino acids: CASSGPPPNTEAFF. In DNA, the CDR3 is TGTGCCAGCAGCGGTCCCCCACCCAACACTGAAGCTTTCTTT.

J is TRBJ2-7 and V is TRBV19; TRBD2 is a possible D gene (5 bases). The V and J ends lost 1 base and 2 bases respectively, with 15 bases between them. Per germline, CDR1 LNHDA and CDR2 SQIVND (reference sequence). The CDR3 runs to 16 residues. As DNA, the CDR3 is TGTGCCAGTAGTATAGCCGGGGTGGAACGTACCTACGAGCAGTACTTC. Its translation is CASSIAGVERTYEQYF.

In this sample, this clone turned up once. Other DNA variants within this sample encode the same CDR3. The genes are TRBV5-6 and TRBJ2-7; tentative D call: TRBD2 (5 bases). Trimming shortened V by 4 bases and J by 4 bases, and 12 bases separated the two germline ends. This CDR3 spans 13 amino acids. Germline V lookup: CDR1 SGHDT, CDR2 YYEEEE. The CDR3: CASSPGRGYEQYF. CDR3 nucleotide sequence: TGTGCCAGCAGCCCAGGACGGGGATACGAGCAGTACTTC.